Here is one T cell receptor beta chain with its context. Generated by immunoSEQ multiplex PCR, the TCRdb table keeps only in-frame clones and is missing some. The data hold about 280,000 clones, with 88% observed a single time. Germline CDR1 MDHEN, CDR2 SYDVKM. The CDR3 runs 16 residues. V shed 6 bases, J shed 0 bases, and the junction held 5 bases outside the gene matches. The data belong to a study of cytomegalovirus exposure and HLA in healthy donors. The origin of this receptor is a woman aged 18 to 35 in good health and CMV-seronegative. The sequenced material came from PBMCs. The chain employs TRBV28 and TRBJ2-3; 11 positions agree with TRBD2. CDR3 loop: CASRTTSGTSTDTQYF. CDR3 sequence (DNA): TGTGCCAGCAGAACGACTAGCGGGACTAGCACAGATACGCAGTATTTT. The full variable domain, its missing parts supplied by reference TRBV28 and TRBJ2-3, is DVKVTQSSRYLVKRTGEKVFLECVQDMDHENMFWYRQDPGLGLRLIYFSYDVKMKEKGDIPEGYSVSREKKERFSLILESASTNQTSMYLCASRTTSGTSTDTQYFGPGTRLTVL.